This T cell receptor (beta chain) was documented in a study of cytomegalovirus exposure and HLA in healthy donors. Study at large: The use of the same platform for the 130 or so validation repertoires and the 550 to 850 first-cohort repertoires was reported by a later analysis.

This CDR3 spans 18 amino acids. Germline V CDR1 and CDR2: LGHNT, FRNRAP. V was pared by 1 base and J by 5 bases, with 23 bases between. The assay was immunoSEQ multiplex PCR, and TCRdb's table has in-frame clones only and misses some. The sample gives 110,000 to 150,000 clones, about 94% of which show up once; 1.5% to 2% is in the top ten. The TCR was taken from a man in his late teens or twenties in good health and CMV-seropositive. Sequencing used PBMCs. The chain employs TRBV12-5 and TRBJ1-2, with D possibly being TRBD1 (5 bases). This chain's CDR3 is CASGLGLDHRRGWYGYTF. The DNA of the CDR3 is TGTGCTAGTGGTTTGGGTCTCGATCATCGGCGGGGCTGGTATGGCTACACCTTC. Drawing the rest from reference TRBV12-5 and TRBJ1-2, the complete variable domain is DARVTQTPRHKVTEMGQEVTMRCQPILGHNTVFWYRQTMMQGLELLAYFRNRAPLDDSGMPKDRFSAEMPDATLATLKIQPSEPRDSAVYFCASGLGLDHRRGWYGYTFGSGTRLTVV.